One sample yielded the 19 T cell receptor beta chains listed below, sequenced in a study of cytomegalovirus exposure and HLA in healthy donors. PCR used 60 Vbeta primers and 13 Jbeta primers. TCRdb's table, derived via immunoSEQ multiplex PCR, lists solely in-frame clones and lacks some. The repertoire holds just over 85,000 clones, with 76% as singletons. The sequencing sample was made of PBMCs. Every receptor here comes from a man aged 35 to 55 in good health and CMV-seronegative.

The chain couples TRBV5-5 to TRBJ1-1; D is uncertain. CDR3 length: 15 amino acids. V was pared by 5 bases and J by 5 bases, with 19 bases between. Germline V gene lookup returns CDR1 SGHKS and CDR2 YYEKEE (reference sequence). This CDR3 is CASSLDVFRQTEAFF. CDR3 nucleotide sequence: TGTGCCAGCAGTTTAGACGTCTTCAGGCAAACTGAAGCTTTCTTT.

In its sample, this clone was seen once. The rearrangement links TRBV25-1 to TRBJ2-3; D is unresolved. Germline V gene sequence: CDR1 MGHDK, CDR2 SYGVNS. V lost 0 bases and J lost 6, with 4 bases in between. This CDR3 is built from 12 residues. Written as DNA, the CDR3 is TGTGCCAGCAGTGAATATTCGGATACGCAGTATTTT. Its protein is CASSEYSDTQYF.

The chain has TRBV7-8 and TRBJ2-7; weak D call: TRBD1 (6 bases). The CDR3 extends over 13 amino acids. Between the trimmed V and J ends, which lost 5 bases and 4 bases, there was a span of 12 bases. Germline CDR1 SGHVS, CDR2 FQNEAQ. CDR3 nucleotides: TGTGCCAGCAGCCCCGCCGGACAGTACGAGCAGTACTTC. This sequence encodes CASSPAGQYEQYF.

The J gene is TRBJ2-7, the V gene TRBV29-1; perhaps TRBD1 as D (5 bases). Trimming shortened V by 6 bases and J by 2 bases, and 14 bases separated the two germline ends. This CDR3 has 13 residues. Germline V gene sequence: CDR1 SQVTM, CDR2 ANQGSEA. The CDR3 DNA reads TGCAGCGTGGCGACAGTAGACCCCTACGAGCAGTACTTC. Its protein is CSVATVDPYEQYF.

This clone has more than one count but fewer than ten. This chain uses TRBV5-1 with TRBJ1-1; D is possibly TRBD1 (6 bases). The ends were cut back, 2 bases at V and 4 bases at J, with 12 bases in the middle. Germline V gene lookup returns CDR1 SGHRS and CDR2 YFSETQ. The CDR3 consists of 14 residues. The DNA for the CDR3 is TGCGCCAGCAGCTTTTTAGGGGGTTTCACTGAAGCTTTCTTT. It codes for CASSFLGGFTEAFF.

J is TRBJ2-1 and V is TRBV7-9, with D perhaps TRBD2 (6 bases). The CDR3 loop spans 13 amino acids. The germline V gene encodes CDR1 SEHNR and CDR2 FQNEAQ (reference sequence). V shed 6 bases and J shed 5 bases, with 11 bases lying between them. The CDR3 DNA is TGTGCCAGCAGGAAGGGAGGTAACAATGAGCAGTTCTTC. It translates to CASRKGGNNEQFF.

The sample holds a few counts of this clone. The chain employs TRBV7-6 and TRBJ2-7; 7 bases agree with TRBD2. The CDR3 consists of 13 residues. Trimming removed 5 bases from V and 5 bases from J; junction bases left unmatched: 6. Germline V gives CDR1 SGHVS, CDR2 FNYEAQ. The CDR3 here is CASSRGEPNEQYF. The CDR3 DNA follows: TGTGCCAGCAGCCGGGGGGAACCCAACGAGCAGTACTTC.

This clone appeared once. The V and J genes are TRBV6-5 and TRBJ1-1, with D possibly being TRBD1 (6 bases). The CDR3 covers 13 residues. CDR1 is MNHEY, CDR2 SVGAGI, per germline. V dropped 6 bases and J dropped 4 bases, with 12 bases sitting between them. DNA for the CDR3: TGTGCCAGCAGGAAGGGGGTGGGCACTGAAGCTTTCTTT. As protein: CASRKGVGTEAFF.

The chain's CDR3 is CATSSIDSGGKTQYF. For the CDR3, the DNA is TGTGCCACCAGCAGTATCGACAGCGGGGGAAAGACCCAGTACTTC. This sequence joins TRBV15 and TRBJ2-5, with TRBD2 identical over 8 bases. The CDR3 is 15 residues long. The germline V gene has CDR1 LNHNV and CDR2 YYDKDF (reference sequence). V lost 3 bases, J lost 6 bases, and 9 bases stayed unmatched.

The V call is TRBV7-6, the J call TRBJ2-4, with 9 bases aligning to TRBD2. The length of the CDR3 is 20 residues. Germline V gives CDR1 SGHVS, CDR2 FNYEAQ. With 1 base clipped from V and 0 bases from J, the junction kept 13 bases outside the gene matches. This chain's CDR3 is CASSLVGWRGGKEAKNIQYF. CDR3 nucleotides: TGTGCCAGCAGCTTAGTCGGCTGGCGGGGGGGGAAAGAAGCCAAAAACATTCAGTACTTC.

This chain joins TRBV27 and TRBJ1-1, with a possible D match to TRBD1 (5 bases). Germline V CDR1 and CDR2: MNHEY, SMNVEV (reference sequence). This CDR3 spans 13 amino acids. Trimming removed 6 bases at V and 4 bases at J, with 12 bases between. The CDR3 nucleotides read TGTGCCAGCAGGTCCACCGGGGGCACTGAAGCTTTCTTT. Its protein product is CASRSTGGTEAFF.

In its sample, this clone was seen once. This chain joins TRBV19 and TRBJ2-1, with 7 bases fitting TRBD2. This CDR3 has 15 amino acids. Germline CDR1 reads LNHDA; CDR2 reads SQIVND (reference sequence). The junction had 7 bases not matched to a gene; V was cut back by 7 bases and J by 1 base. The CDR3: CASKLSGESYNEQFF. In DNA form, the CDR3 reads TGTGCCAGTAAACTAAGCGGGGAGTCCTACAATGAGCAGTTCTTC.

This clone was observed a single time. One end of the junction is discordant with germline, which a read error may explain. This chain uses TRBV7-9 with TRBJ1-2; D might be TRBD1 (6 bases). CDR1 and CDR2 (germline): SEHNR, FQNEAQ (reference sequence). This CDR3 is 12 amino acids long. The CDR3 here is CSSSLYRDGYTF. The DNA of the CDR3 is TGTTCCAGCAGCCTCTACAGGGATGGCTACACCTTC. Full variable domain (outside the CDR3, taken from reference TRBV7-9 and TRBJ1-2): DTGVSQNPRHKITKRGQNVTFRCDPISEHNRLYWYRQTLGQGPEFLTYFQNEAQLEKSRLLSDRFSAERPKGSFSTLEIQRTEQGDSAMYLCSSSLYRDGYTFGSGTRLTVV.

The chain recombines TRBV6-5 with TRBJ2-3; tentative D call: TRBD2 (6 bases). V dropped 5 bases and J dropped 6 bases, with 12 bases sitting between them. There are 13 residues in the CDR3. Per germline, CDR1 MNHEY and CDR2 SVGAGI. CDR3 loop: CASSLGLLDTQYF. The DNA of the CDR3 is TGTGCCAGCAGTCTGGGACTTCTGGATACGCAGTATTTT.

This clone was found once. The chain joins TRBV15 to TRBJ1-3; D uncertain. CDR1 and CDR2 from the germline V gene are LNHNV and YYDKDF (reference sequence). Trimming took 1 base from V and 0 from J, leaving 4 bases between them. CDR3 length: 14 amino acids. The CDR3 sequence: CATSRGSSGNTIYF. The CDR3 nucleotides are TGTGCCACCAGCAGAGGGAGCTCTGGAAACACCATATATTTT.

This chain connects TRBV29-1 to TRBJ2-7; a weak D match, TRBD1 (6 bases). The CDR3 covers 14 residues. V was shortened by 5 bases and J by 0 bases, with 14 bases between the two germline ends. Germline assignment: CDR1 SQVTM and CDR2 ANQGSEA. The CDR3 region has the DNA TGCAGCGTTTCTGAGACAGGAAGCTCCTACGAGCAGTACTTC. Residues: CSVSETGSSYEQYF.

The J gene is TRBJ2-7, the V gene TRBV2; 8 bases fit TRBD2. The germline V gene encodes CDR1 SNHLY and CDR2 FYNNEI. The CDR3 totals 14 residues. V lost 6 bases to trimming and J lost 0 bases; unmatched junction nucleotides: 4. The CDR3 is CASRVAGLSYEQYF. As DNA, the CDR3 is TGTGCCAGCAGAGTAGCGGGGCTCTCCTACGAGCAGTACTTC.

There are a few counts of this clone. The gene calls are TRBV19 and TRBJ1-2; 10 nucleotides match TRBD1. Germline CDR1 and CDR2: LNHDA and SQIVND (reference sequence). The CDR3 is made up of 14 amino acids. V shed 4 bases, J shed 3 bases, and the junction held 2 bases outside the gene matches. CDR3 protein: CASSRDRGDYGYTF. DNA of the CDR3: TGTGCCAGTAGTAGGGACAGGGGAGACTATGGCTACACCTTC.

This chain uses TRBV18 with TRBJ1-1; D remains ambiguous. CDR3 length: 14 amino acids. The germline V gene encodes CDR1 KGHSH and CDR2 LQKENI. Trimming cost V 3 bases and J 0 bases, with 8 bases left between them. CDR3 DNA: TGTGCCAGCTCACCCGAGGTACTGAACACTGAAGCTTTCTTT. It is translated as CASSPEVLNTEAFF. The full variable domain, in which reference TRBV18 and TRBJ1-1 provide the parts outside the CDR3, is NAGVMQNPRHLVRRRGQEARLRCSPMKGHSHVYWYRQLPEEGLKFMVYLQKENIIDESGMPKERFSAEFPKEGPSILRIQQVVRGDSAAYFCASSPEVLNTEAFFGQGTRLTVV.